These T cell receptor beta chains were read from a single sample in a study of T cell clonotyping in hematopoietic cell transplantation. TCRdb keeps only in-frame clones here, not all; method: immunoSEQ multiplex PCR. Of 13,000 or so clones in the sample, approximately 92% were seen once. What was sequenced was peripheral blood mononuclear cells. Receptors originate from a man aged 25 to 45 in good health. Some clones in this sample may be carry-over from other donors' samples. Each CDR3 is given with its conserved first and last residue. The D gene is left open where the match is weak. Size is stated for part of the rows, as once, few or many counts, or as a class when the clone is expanded.

d_call j_call v_call clone_size cdr3_nt cdr3_aa
TRBD1 TRBJ1-5 TRBV5-6 NA TGTGCCAGCAGCTACGCCGGGACAGGGGTCAATCAGCCCCAGCATTTT CASSYAGTGVNQPQHF
NA TRBJ1-5 TRBV2 NA TGTGCCAGCAGTGAAGCGCGGGCAGTTCAAAGTCAGCCCCAGCATTTT CASSEARAVQSQPQHF
NA TRBJ2-7 TRBV6-5 NA TGTGCCAGCAGGGACCCCGCTACGGAGCAGTACTTC CASRDPATEQYF
TRBD1 TRBJ1-3 TRBV5-1 NA TGCGCCAGCAGCCCCAGACTAGGACAGGGGAGCTCTGGAAACACCATATATTTT CASSPRLGQGSSGNTIYF
NA TRBJ2-1 TRBV30 NA TGTGCCTGGGAACCCTCCTACAATGAGCAGTTCTTC CAWEPSYNEQFF
NA TRBJ1-1 TRBV11-2 NA TGTGCCAGCAGCTTAAACAGGGTGAACACTGAAGCTTTCTTT CASSLNRVNTEAFF
NA TRBJ1-3 TRBV6-5 once TGTGCCAGCAGCCGGGGGTGGGGAAACACCATATATTTT CASSRGWGNTIYF
NA TRBJ1-1 TRBV7-2 NA TGTGCCAGCAGCCCTTACAGTGTTGGCGCTGAAGCTTTCTTT CASSPYSVGAEAFF
TRBD2 TRBJ2-5 TRBV6-5 NA TGTGCCAGCAGTTACCGGGGACTAGCGGCGGGAGAGACCCAGTACTTC CASSYRGLAAGETQYF
TRBD1 TRBJ1-6 TRBV5-4 NA TGTGCCAGCAGCGTACAGGGGTCCTATAATTCACCCCTCCACTTT CASSVQGSYNSPLHF
TRBD2 TRBJ2-3 TRBV11-2 NA TGTGCCAGCAGCCCGGGACTAGCGGGAGAGACAGATACGCAGTATTTT CASSPGLAGETDTQYF
TRBD1 TRBJ2-7 TRBV14 NA TGTGCCAGCAGCCGGGCGGACAGGGCCTACGAGCAGTACTTC CASSRADRAYEQYF
NA TRBJ2-1 TRBV2 NA TGTGCCAGCTCCCCCAGGACATACAATGAGCAGTTCTTC CASSPRTYNEQFF
TRBD2 TRBJ2-3 TRBV4-1 once TGCGCCAGCAGCCAGTCGGGACTAGCGGGGAGCACAGATACGCAGTATTTT CASSQSGLAGSTDTQYF
NA TRBJ1-3 TRBV6-1 NA TGTGCCAGCAGTGTGCACGGAAACTCTGGAAACACCATATATTTT CASSVHGNSGNTIYF
NA TRBJ2-5 TRBV19 NA TGTGCCAGTAGTACCCGGAGGACGCAAGGAAAAGAGACCCAGTACTTC CASSTRRTQGKETQYF
TRBD1 TRBJ2-3 TRBV7-2 NA TGTGCCAGCAGCCGCGGGACAGGGGGAGGGGCAGATACGCAGTATTTT CASSRGTGGGADTQYF
TRBD1 TRBJ2-7 TRBV5-1 NA TGCGCCAGCAGCTTGGGGACAGGGGAATTCTACGAGCAGTACTTC CASSLGTGEFYEQYF
TRBD2 TRBJ2-1 TRBV5-4 NA TGTGCCAGCGAGGCTGGGGGAGGGCGCAATGAGCAGTTCTTC CASEAGGGRNEQFF
NA TRBJ1-2 TRBV6-1 NA TGTGCCAGCAGTGAAGGACAGAACTATGGCTACACCTTC CASSEGQNYGYTF
TRBD1 TRBJ2-7 TRBV4-2 NA TGTGCCAGCAGCCAATCCGGGACAGCTTACGAGCAGTACTTC CASSQSGTAYEQYF
NA TRBJ1-3 TRBV30 NA TGTGCCTGGAGACGAACGGGGGACTTCTTTGGAAACACCATATATTTT CAWRRTGDFFGNTIYF
NA TRBJ1-2 TRBV29-1 NA TGCAGCGTTGAGGGGTGGCAGGGCTACAACTATGGCTACACCTTC CSVEGWQGYNYGYTF
NA TRBJ2-2 TRBV2 NA TGTGCCAGCAGCGTTGAGGCGAACACCGGGGAGCTGTTTTTT CASSVEANTGELFF
NA TRBJ1-4 TRBV21-1 NA TGTGCCAGCAGCAAAGCACAGGCAACTAATGAAAAACTGTTTTTT CASSKAQATNEKLFF
NA TRBJ2-5 TRBV11-1 NA TGTGCCAGCAGCCAGGCGGAGACCCAGTACTTC CASSQAETQYF
TRBD1 TRBJ2-7 TRBV5-4 NA TGTGCCAGCAGCACCGGGACAGGGGACGACGAGCAGTACTTC CASSTGTGDDEQYF
NA TRBJ1-6 TRBV6-5 NA TGTGCCAGCACCTACGATGGGGGAGCGGGTTCACCCCTCCACTTT CASTYDGGAGSPLHF
NA TRBJ1-6 TRBV7-2 NA TGTGCCAGCGGCCCTGAGAGTTATTCACCCCTCCACTTT CASGPESYSPLHF
TRBD1 TRBJ1-5 TRBV5-1 NA TGCGCCAGCAGCCCTGGACAGGTTAATCAGCCCCAGCATTTT CASSPGQVNQPQHF
TRBD1 TRBJ1-6 TRBV14 NA TGTGCCAGCAGCCCGGGACAGGGTTATTCACCCCTCCACTTT CASSPGQGYSPLHF
TRBD1 TRBJ1-2 TRBV7-2 once TGTGCCAGCAGCTTAGTAGCGCAGGGGGCTGGTGGCTACACCTTC CASSLVAQGAGGYTF
NA TRBJ2-7 TRBV20-1 NA TGCAGTGCTAGAGTTCTCTACGAGCAGTACTTC CSARVLYEQYF
NA TRBJ1-1 TRBV4-1 NA TGCGCCAGCAGCCAAGTATTGGCGGTTGCGAACACTGAAGCTTTCTTT CASSQVLAVANTEAFF
NA TRBJ1-2 TRBV10-3 NA TGTGCCATCAGTGAGTCGACAGCGAACTATGGCTACACCTTC CAISESTANYGYTF
NA TRBJ2-1 TRBV19 once TGTGCCACCAACCCCGGGAACCTCCGGCCTGAGCAGTTCTTC CATNPGNLRPEQFF
NA TRBJ2-1 TRBV19 NA TGTGCCAGTAGCCCGGCCTCCGGGACCCACAATGAGCAGTTCTTC CASSPASGTHNEQFF
TRBD1 TRBJ2-1 TRBV5-1 NA TGCGCCAGCAGCCCCCACCGGGACAGAACCTACAATGAGCAGTTCTTC CASSPHRDRTYNEQFF
TRBD1 TRBJ1-1 TRBV5-1 NA TGCGCCAGCAGCTTGGGGGGGACAGGGTCTGAAGCTTTCTTT CASSLGGTGSEAFF